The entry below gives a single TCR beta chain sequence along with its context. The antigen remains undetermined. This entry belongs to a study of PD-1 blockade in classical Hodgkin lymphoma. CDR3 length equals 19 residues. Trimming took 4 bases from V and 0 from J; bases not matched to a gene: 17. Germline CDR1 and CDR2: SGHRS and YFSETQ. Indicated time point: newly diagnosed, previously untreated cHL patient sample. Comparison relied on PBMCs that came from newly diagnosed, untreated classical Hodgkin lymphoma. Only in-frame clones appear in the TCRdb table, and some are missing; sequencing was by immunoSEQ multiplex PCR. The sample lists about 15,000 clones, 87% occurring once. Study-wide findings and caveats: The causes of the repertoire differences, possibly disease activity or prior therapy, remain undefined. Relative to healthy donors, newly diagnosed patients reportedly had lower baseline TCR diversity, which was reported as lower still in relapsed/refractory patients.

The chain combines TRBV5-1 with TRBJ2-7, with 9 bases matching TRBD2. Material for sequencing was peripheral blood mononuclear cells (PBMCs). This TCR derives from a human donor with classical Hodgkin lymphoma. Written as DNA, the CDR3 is TGCGCCAGCAGCCCTTTGACTAGCGGTTTAGGAATGAGCTCCTACGAGCAGTACTTC. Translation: CASSPLTSGLGMSSYEQYF.